These 10 T cell receptor beta chains were all obtained from the same sample, sequenced in a study of T-cell memory formation after mild COVID-19. Using its own MiXCR run on the 5' RACE reads, TCRdb lists one record per CDR3 protein. Of around 500,000 distinct CDR3 sequences listed, 18% are singletons. Material for sequencing was PBMCs or a T cell subset sorted from them (not recorded which). The source is an adult woman who had mild COVID-19 (a few samples of this study predate the infection). Cell type and time point are not known.

There are many counts of this clonotype. The chain couples TRBV20-1 to TRBJ1-5; D is uncertain. CDR3 size: 13 residues. Trimming removed 6 bases from V and 3 bases from J, with 12 bases in between. CDR1 and CDR2 from the germline V gene are DFQATT and SNEGSKA (reference sequence). This CDR3 reads CSALGPYNQPQHF. In DNA form, the CDR3 reads TGCAGTGCCCTAGGGCCGTACAATCAGCCCCAGCATTTT.

This clonotype appeared many times. The rearrangement links TRBV5-4 to TRBJ2-5, with D possibly TRBD2 on 5 matching bases. V lost 0 bases and J lost 5, with 11 bases in between. Germline assignment: CDR1 SGHNT and CDR2 YYREEE (reference sequence). The CDR3 is 14 residues long. The CDR3 sequence is CASSLGAASETQYF. Here the CDR3 DNA reads TGTGCCAGCAGCTTGGGAGCGGCGTCGGAGACCCAGTACTTC.

This clonotype counts as medium-sized (0.01 to 0.1%). This sequence joins TRBV20-1 and TRBJ2-2; D gene uncertain. The V and J ends lost 0 bases and 8 bases respectively, with 16 bases between them. Germline V gene data show CDR1 as DFQATT and CDR2 as SNEGSKA (reference sequence). The CDR3 covers 15 residues. CDR3 protein: CSAREAGGRLGELFF. DNA of the CDR3: TGCAGTGCTAGAGAGGCAGGTGGCAGGCTAGGGGAGCTGTTTTTT.

A remark on this clonotype: The junction shows a germline mismatch at one end, possibly a read error. The chain has TRBV5-6 and TRBJ2-4, with 8 bases aligning to TRBD2. The germline V gene encodes CDR1 SGHDT and CDR2 YYEEEE. The CDR3 runs to 14 residues. CDR3 coding DNA: TGTGCCAGCAGCGAGACTAGCGCCAATAACATTCAGTACTTC. Translated, it gives CASSETSANNIQYF. Combining the CDR3 with reference TRBV5-6 and TRBJ2-4 gives the whole variable domain DAGVTQSPTHLIKTRGQQVTLRCSPKSGHDTVSWYQQALGQGPQFIFQYYEEEERQRGNFPDRFSGHQFPNYSSELNVNALLLGDSALYLCASSETSANNIQYFGAGTRLSVL.

This clonotype was seen more than once but under ten times. This chain links TRBV12-3 or TRBV12-4 with TRBJ2-2, with a possible D match to TRBD2 (5 bases). With 6 bases removed from V and 1 base from J, the gap between germline ends came to 12 bases. The CDR3 is 15 amino acids. CDR3 sequence reads: CASSQRSWNTGELFF. The CDR3 DNA is TGTGCCAGCAGCCAGCGGAGCTGGAACACCGGGGAGCTGTTTTTT.

The rearrangement joins TRBV7-9 to TRBJ1-2; 7 bases are a match to TRBD1. This CDR3 has 14 amino acids. Trimming removed 3 bases from V and 4 bases from J; junction bases left unmatched: 5. Germline loops: CDR1 SEHNR, CDR2 FQNEAQ (reference sequence). The CDR3 sequence is CASSFTGAGYGYTF. The CDR3 region has the DNA TGTGCCAGCAGCTTTACAGGGGCTGGCTATGGCTACACCTTC.

The genes are TRBV29-1 and TRBJ1-5; D is unclear. Germline V gives CDR1 SQVTM, CDR2 ANQGSEA. This CDR3 is 10 amino acids long. Between the trimmed V and J ends, which lost 4 bases and 5 bases, there was a span of 3 bases. The CDR3, as DNA: TGCAGCGTTGGTTATCAGCCCCAGCATTTT. Residues: CSVGYQPQHF.

V is TRBV20-1 and J is TRBJ1-5, with TRBD1 as a possible D gene (6 bases). Trimming took off 6 bases at V and 3 bases at J, with 12 bases between the two ends. Germline V lookup: CDR1 DFQATT, CDR2 SNEGSKA (reference sequence). The CDR3 sequence is 13 residues long. CDR3 region: CSAEGVNNQPQHF. For the CDR3, the DNA is TGCAGTGCCGAGGGGGTCAACAATCAGCCCCAGCATTTT.

The chain carries TRBV18 and TRBJ2-1, with D possibly matching TRBD2 (5 bases). The CDR3 runs 13 residues. The germline CDR1 and CDR2 sequences are KGHSH and LQKENI. The V gene lost 4 bases and the J gene lost 9 bases, with 13 bases spanning the gap. The CDR3 reads CASSQAGGGEQFF. The CDR3 DNA is TGTGCCAGCTCACAGGCAGGAGGCGGTGAGCAGTTCTTC.

This clonotype was counted a few times. This rearrangement joins TRBV5-1 to TRBJ1-2; 10 nucleotides line up with TRBD1. The CDR3 sequence is 16 residues long. With 4 bases clipped from V and 0 bases from J, the junction kept 6 bases outside the gene matches. Germline V gives CDR1 SGHRS, CDR2 YFSETQ. CDR3 loop: CASSVSGTGANYGYTF. The DNA for the CDR3 is TGCGCCAGCAGCGTGTCCGGGACAGGGGCTAACTATGGCTACACCTTC.